Sequencing of this T cell receptor beta chain was carried out in a study of a mutant IDH1 vaccine in newly diagnosed glioma. Study details: The vaccination schedule gave patients eight doses in weeks 1, 3, 5, 7, 11, 15, 19 and 23.

Germline V lookup: CDR1 MNHEY, CDR2 SMNVEV (reference sequence). This CDR3 has 13 residues. With V trimmed by 2 bases and J by 6 bases, 2 bases remained unmatched. A remark on this clone: The antigen is undetermined.

Indicated time point: week 23, last vaccination. Vaccination used 300 ug of mutant IDH1 20-mer peptide per dose, with topical imiquimod. The table came from immunoSEQ multiplex PCR; TCRdb's copy has only in-frame clones and leaves some out. Of 50,000 to 70,000 clones listed, approximately 80% are singletons. This TCR derives from a man aged 18 to 35 with glioma. Sequencing used PBMCs, obtained from a glioma patient whose treatment included an IDH1 peptide vaccine. The chain employs TRBV27 and TRBJ1-2; TRBD1 agrees at 8 bases. The CDR3 DNA follows: TGTGCCAGCAGTTTAGGACAGGGAAATGGCTACACCTTC. Translated, it gives CASSLGQGNGYTF.